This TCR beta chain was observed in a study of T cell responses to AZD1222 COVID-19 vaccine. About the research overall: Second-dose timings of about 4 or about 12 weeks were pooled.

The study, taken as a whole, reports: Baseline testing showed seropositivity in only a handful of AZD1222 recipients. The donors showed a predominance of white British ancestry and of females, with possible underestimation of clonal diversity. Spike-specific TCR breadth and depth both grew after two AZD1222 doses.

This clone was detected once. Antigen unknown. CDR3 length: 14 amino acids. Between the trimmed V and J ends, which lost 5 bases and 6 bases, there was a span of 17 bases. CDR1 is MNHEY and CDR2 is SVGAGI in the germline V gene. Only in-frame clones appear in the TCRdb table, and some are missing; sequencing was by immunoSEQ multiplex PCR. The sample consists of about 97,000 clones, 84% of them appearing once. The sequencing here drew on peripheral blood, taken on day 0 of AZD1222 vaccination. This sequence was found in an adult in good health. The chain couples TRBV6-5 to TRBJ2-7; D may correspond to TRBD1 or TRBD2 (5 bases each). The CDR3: CASSPSGQRREQYV. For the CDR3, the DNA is TGTGCCAGCAGTCCGTCGGGGCAGCGGCGCGAGCAGTACGTC.